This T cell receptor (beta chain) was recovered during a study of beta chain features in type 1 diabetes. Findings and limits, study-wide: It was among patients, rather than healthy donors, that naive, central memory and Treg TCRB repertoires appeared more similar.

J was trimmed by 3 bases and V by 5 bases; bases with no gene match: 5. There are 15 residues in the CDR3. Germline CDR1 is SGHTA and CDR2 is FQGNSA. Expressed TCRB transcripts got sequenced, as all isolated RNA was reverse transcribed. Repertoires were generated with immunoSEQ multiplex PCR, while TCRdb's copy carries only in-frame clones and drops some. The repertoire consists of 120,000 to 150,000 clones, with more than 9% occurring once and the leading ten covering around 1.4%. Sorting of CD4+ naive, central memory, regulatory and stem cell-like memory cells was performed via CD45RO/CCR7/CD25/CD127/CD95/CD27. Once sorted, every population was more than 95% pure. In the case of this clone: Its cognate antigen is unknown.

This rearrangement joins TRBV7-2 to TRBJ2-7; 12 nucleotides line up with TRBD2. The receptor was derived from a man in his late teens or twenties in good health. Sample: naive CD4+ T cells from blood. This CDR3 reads CASSLTSGGYYEQYF. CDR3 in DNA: TGTGCCAGCAGCCTCACTAGCGGGGGGTACTACGAGCAGTACTTC.